The 16 T cell receptor beta chains given below trace back to one sample, sequenced in a study of technical replicates of blood from several donors (dated by TCRdb to 2015 to 2018). The library was produced with the immunoSEQ multiplex PCR assay. In TCRdb, the immuneACCESS table is reduced to in-frame sequences with V and J assigned. These tables do not hold every clone; where another copy was compared, an unresolved V gene accounts for under half, and the others remain unexplained. The table for this sample lists tens of thousands of clones; 90% to 95% of them were counted only once. Just over 0.25% of the sample is in the top ten clones. Sequenced material: T cells isolated from PBMCs. These TCRs come from a human donor in good health.

The chain is built from TRBV28 and TRBJ2-7; 9 nucleotides agree with TRBD1. CDR3 size: 16 residues. J gave up 2 bases and V 1 base, and 6 bases lay outside the gene matches. Per the germline V gene, CDR1 is MDHEN and CDR2 is SYDVKM. The CDR3 here is CASSLFGDRAAYEQYF. For the CDR3, the DNA is TGTGCCAGCAGTTTATTCGGGGACAGGGCAGCCTACGAGCAGTACTTC.

The chain employs TRBV7-2 and TRBJ2-2, with a tentative D call TRBD2 (5 bases). CDR1 is SGHTA, CDR2 FQGNSA, per germline. The germline V and J ends were trimmed by 3 bases and 6 bases, with 14 bases remaining between them. The CDR3 has 15 amino acids. The CDR3 sequence is CASSLRTVWAGELFF. DNA of the CDR3: TGTGCCAGCAGCTTGCGGACTGTTTGGGCCGGGGAGCTGTTTTTT.

The chain joins TRBV5-1 to TRBJ2-7; 8 bases are a match to TRBD2. CDR1 and CDR2 from the germline V gene are SGHRS and YFSETQ. The CDR3 loop spans 15 amino acids. V shed 4 bases and J 3 bases; nucleotides not matched to a gene: 9. CDR3 sequence reads: CASSLRAGVVYEQYF. In nucleotides, the CDR3 is TGCGCCAGCAGCCTAAGAGCGGGAGTAGTCTACGAGCAGTACTTC.

A few counts support this clone. This chain links TRBV18 with TRBJ2-7, with 8 bases that match TRBD1. The germline V gene has CDR1 KGHSH and CDR2 LQKENI. The CDR3 totals 14 residues. V lost 3 bases to trimming and J lost 2 bases; unmatched junction nucleotides: 3. This CDR3 reads CASSPTGGTYEQYF. CDR3 bases: TGTGCCAGCTCACCTACAGGGGGAACCTACGAGCAGTACTTC.

This chain links TRBV18 with TRBJ2-3; D gene uncertain. CDR1 KGHSH and CDR2 LQKENI come from the germline V gene. CDR3 length equals 12 residues. Trimming pared 6 bases from V and 3 bases from J, leaving 7 bases between. CDR3 in DNA: TGTGCCAGCTCCTCGGAGACAGATACGCAGTATTTT. This translates into CASSSETDTQYF. The entire variable domain, with the rest obtained from reference TRBV18 and TRBJ2-3, is as follows: NAGVMQNPRHLVRRRGQEARLRCSPMKGHSHVYWYRQLPEEGLKFMVYLQKENIIDESGMPKERFSAEFPKEGPSILRIQQVVRGDSAAYFCASSSETDTQYFGPGTRLTVL.

The chain carries TRBV7-9 and TRBJ1-2; D might be TRBD1 (6 bases). CDR1 is SEHNR and CDR2 is FQNEAQ in the germline V gene (reference sequence). V lost 5 bases and J lost 7, with 14 bases in between. This CDR3 is 13 amino acids long. The CDR3 protein is CASSPTGSGGYTF. The CDR3 coding sequence is TGTGCCAGCAGCCCCACAGGGTCGGGTGGCTACACCTTC.

The chain has TRBV30 and TRBJ1-1; 7 bases match TRBD1. The germline gives CDR1 GTSNPN, CDR2 SVGIG (reference sequence). CDR3 length: 12 residues. J lost 2 bases, V lost 7 bases, and 4 bases had no gene match. CDR3 protein: CASDRVNTEAFF. CDR3 in DNA: TGTGCCTCAGACAGGGTAAACACTGAAGCTTTCTTT.

The chain is built from TRBV9 and TRBJ1-6, with a weak D call TRBD1 (6 bases). The CDR3 length is 17 residues. Germline CDR1 and CDR2: SGDLS and YYNGEE. The V end lost 2 bases, the J end lost 0 bases, and 12 bases lay between the germline ends. Here the CDR3 reads CASSVTGSGSYNSPLHF. The CDR3 coding sequence is TGTGCCAGCAGCGTTACAGGGTCCGGCTCCTATAATTCACCCCTCCACTTT.

The V gene is TRBV11-2, the J gene TRBJ1-2; D is ambiguous. The CDR3 is 12 residues long. Germline CDR1 and CDR2: SGHAT and FQNNGV. Trimming shortened V by 2 bases and J by 2 bases, and 3 bases separated the two germline ends. CDR3 sequence: CASSLQNYGYTF. The CDR3 DNA is TGTGCCAGCAGCTTACAAAACTATGGCTACACCTTC.

The V call is TRBV27, the J call TRBJ1-1; D remains unclear. The CDR3 contains 14 residues. Per the germline V gene, CDR1 is MNHEY and CDR2 is SMNVEV (reference sequence). The V gene lost 3 bases and the J gene lost 0 bases, with 8 bases spanning the gap. CDR3 in DNA: TGTGCCAGCAGTTTGGGCTTCATGAACACTGAAGCTTTCTTT. Residues: CASSLGFMNTEAFF.

V is TRBV4-1 and J is TRBJ2-1; D is perhaps TRBD2 (6 bases). The CDR3 length is 14 residues. Trimming stripped 2 bases from V and 7 bases from J, with 12 bases between. From germline, CDR1 is MGHRA and CDR2 YSYEKL. The CDR3 nucleotides read TGCGCCAGCAGCCAACAGCGGGTTATAAATGAGCAGTTCTTC. Protein sequence: CASSQQRVINEQFF.

This chain links TRBV6-5 with TRBJ1-1; 9 bases are shared with TRBD1. Germline V gene lookup returns CDR1 MNHEY and CDR2 SVGAGI. The length of the CDR3 is 16 residues. V trimming: 0 bases; J trimming: 5 bases; junction bases outside the gene matches: 7. CDR3 in amino acids: CASSYSLDRGRTEAFF. The CDR3 nucleotides are TGTGCCAGCAGTTACTCATTAGACAGGGGGAGAACTGAAGCTTTCTTT.

This clone was counted once. The chain has TRBV2 and TRBJ2-7; tentative D call: TRBD1 (5 bases). The CDR3 covers 14 residues. The V end was cut by 5 bases, the J end by 1 base, with 12 bases between. CDR1 and CDR2 from the germline V gene are SNHLY and FYNNEI. The CDR3 reads CASSPPRDSYEQYF. The CDR3 DNA reads as TGTGCCAGCAGTCCGCCCAGGGATTCCTACGAGCAGTACTTC.

The chain employs TRBV5-4 and TRBJ1-4; the D is unclear. The germline V gene encodes CDR1 SGHNT and CDR2 YYREEE (reference sequence). The ends were cut back, 1 base at V and 0 bases at J, with 16 bases in the middle. The CDR3 has 18 residues. CDR3 in amino acids: CASSLWIGGSATNEKLFF. The CDR3 bases are TGTGCCAGCAGCTTGTGGATCGGAGGTTCGGCAACTAATGAAAAACTGTTTTTT.

The chain carries TRBV11-1 and TRBJ2-1; 7 nucleotides line up with TRBD2. This CDR3 spans 14 amino acids. The germline CDR1 and CDR2 sequences are SGHAT and FQDESV (reference sequence). V lost 2 bases and J lost 7; bases outside the gene matches: 5. The chain's CDR3 is CASSLLAEGNEQFF. In DNA, the CDR3 is TGTGCCAGCAGCTTACTAGCGGAAGGGAATGAGCAGTTCTTC. The full variable domain, its missing parts supplied by reference TRBV11-1 and TRBJ2-1, is EAEVAQSPRYKITEKSQAVAFWCDPISGHATLYWYRQILGQGPELLVQFQDESVVDDSQLPKDRFSAERLKGVDSTLKIQPAELGDSAMYLCASSLLAEGNEQFFGPGTRLTVL.

The V call is TRBV25-1, the J call TRBJ2-2; D unresolved. V lost 2 bases, J lost 7 bases, and 5 bases lay in between. The CDR3 has 12 residues. In germline, CDR1 is MGHDK, CDR2 SYGVNS. For the CDR3, the DNA is TGTGCCAGCAGTGAAATCATCGGGGAGCTGTTTTTT. Protein sequence: CASSEIIGELFF.